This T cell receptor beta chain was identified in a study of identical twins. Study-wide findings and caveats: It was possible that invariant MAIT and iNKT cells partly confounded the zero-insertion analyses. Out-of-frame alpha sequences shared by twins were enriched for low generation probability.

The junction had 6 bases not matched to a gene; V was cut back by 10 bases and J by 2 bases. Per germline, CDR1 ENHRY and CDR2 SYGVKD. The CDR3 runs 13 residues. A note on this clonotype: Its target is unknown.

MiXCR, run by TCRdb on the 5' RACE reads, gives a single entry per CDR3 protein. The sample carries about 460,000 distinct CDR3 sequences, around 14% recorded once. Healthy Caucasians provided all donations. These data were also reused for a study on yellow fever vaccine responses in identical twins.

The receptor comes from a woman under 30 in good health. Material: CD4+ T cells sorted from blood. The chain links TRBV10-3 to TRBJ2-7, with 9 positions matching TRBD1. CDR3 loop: CATGRTGAYEQYF. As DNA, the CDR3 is TGTGCCACCGGGAGGACAGGGGCCTACGAGCAGTACTTC.